The 29 T cell receptor beta chains presented below share a single source sample, sequenced in a study of beta chain features in type 1 diabetes. Reverse transcribing all isolated RNA meant expressed TCRB transcripts were sequenced. Measured with immunoSEQ multiplex PCR; TCRdb has only the in-frame clones, and not every one. The profile covers about 150,000 clones, with roughly 8.1% appearing a single time and approximately 0.69% taken by the ten largest. Sequencing was done on a sample of central memory CD4+ T cells from blood. Every receptor here comes from a young man in good health.

V usage is TRBV30 and J usage is TRBJ2-7; D unclear. This CDR3 comprises 14 residues. The germline V gene encodes CDR1 GTSNPN and CDR2 SVGIG (reference sequence). Trimming shortened V by 1 base and J by 0 bases, and 10 bases separated the two germline ends. The CDR3 reads CAWSGLLSSYEQYF. The CDR3, as DNA: TGTGCCTGGAGTGGGCTACTAAGCTCCTACGAGCAGTACTTC.

The chain employs TRBV28 and TRBJ1-2, with D possibly TRBD1 on 6 matching bases. Deletions cut 7 bases from V and 2 bases from J, with 8 bases between. Per germline, CDR1 MDHEN and CDR2 SYDVKM. This CDR3 has 12 residues. In DNA form, the CDR3 reads TGTGCCAGCACAGGGGACAACTATGGCTACACCTTC. As protein: CASTGDNYGYTF.

The chain uses TRBV9 and TRBJ1-2, with D possibly being TRBD1 (6 bases). CDR1 and CDR2 from the germline V gene are SGDLS and YYNGEE. The CDR3 runs 14 residues. Trimming shortened V by 4 bases and J by 2 bases, and 12 bases separated the two germline ends. This CDR3 is CASSPRDTNYGYTF. CDR3 DNA sequence: TGTGCCAGCAGCCCCCGGGACACCAACTATGGCTACACCTTC.

This clone was seen a handful of times. The chain employs TRBV6-1 and TRBJ2-1; no clear D. Trimming removed 5 bases at V and 7 bases at J, with 6 bases between. The CDR3 is 11 amino acids. Germline loops: CDR1 MNHNS, CDR2 SASEGT. In DNA form, the CDR3 reads TGTGCCAGCAGTTCAGGTAATGAGCAGTTCTTC. It yields the protein CASSSGNEQFF.

This clone was found a few times. V gene TRBV7-2 combines with J gene TRBJ2-3; D possibly corresponds to TRBD2 (7 bases). With 8 bases removed from V and 0 bases from J, the gap between germline ends came to 15 bases. Germline V CDR1 and CDR2: SGHTA, FQGNSA. The CDR3 is 15 amino acids. CDR3 residues: CASGGGLGSTDTQYF. CDR3 nucleotide sequence: TGTGCCAGCGGGGGGGGCCTCGGGAGCACAGATACGCAGTATTTT.

This clone was detected ten times or more. The chain combines TRBV29-1 with TRBJ2-7, with a possible D match to TRBD1 (5 bases). The V gene lost 5 bases and the J gene lost 2 bases, with 13 bases spanning the gap. Germline V gene data show CDR1 as SQVTM and CDR2 as ANQGSEA. The CDR3 covers 13 residues. In DNA form, the CDR3 reads TGCAGCGTTCTCCGGCAGGGAACCTACGAGCAGTACTTC. It yields the protein CSVLRQGTYEQYF.

In this sample, this clone turned up a few times. The chain employs TRBV7-3 and TRBJ2-5; 7 nucleotides agree with TRBD2. The CDR3 is 14 residues long. The junction had 5 bases not matched to a gene; V was cut back by 2 bases and J by 5 bases. Germline V lookup: CDR1 SGHTA, CDR2 FQGTGA. CDR3 in DNA: TGTGCCAGCAGCTTATTCGGGGGGAGGGAGACCCAGTACTTC. This encodes CASSLFGGRETQYF. The full variable domain, its missing parts supplied by reference TRBV7-3 and TRBJ2-5, is GAGVSQTPSNKVTEKGKYVELRCDPISGHTALYWYRQSLGQGPEFLIYFQGTGAADDSGLPNDRFFAVRPEGSVSTLKIQRTERGDSAVYLCASSLFGGRETQYFGPGTRLLVL.

This clone was seen only a few times. The CDR3: CASSAGGLVTDTQYF. The DNA for the CDR3 is TGTGCCAGCAGCGCAGGGGGTTTGGTGACAGATACGCAGTATTTT. This chain links TRBV7-2 with TRBJ2-3, with TRBD1 matching over 7 bases. V lost 5 bases, J lost 3 bases, and 8 bases stayed unmatched. Germline lookup yields CDR1 SGHTA and CDR2 FQGNSA. The CDR3 has 15 amino acids.

This clone appeared many times. V usage is TRBV6-6 and J usage is TRBJ2-1, with 13 nucleotides matching TRBD2. The germline gives CDR1 MNHNY, CDR2 SVGAGI (reference sequence). Trimming cost V 8 bases and J 11 bases; bases outside gene matches: 12. This CDR3 has 15 amino acids. The CDR3 DNA follows: TGTGCCAGCTTCACAGGGACTAGCGGGGTCGGGAAGCAGTTCTTC. It specifies CASFTGTSGVGKQFF.

This clone was picked up a small number of times. The chain is built from TRBV28 and TRBJ2-7; 11 bases fit TRBD1. The CDR3 contains 13 residues. Germline V gene lookup returns CDR1 MDHEN and CDR2 SYDVKM. V was clipped by 6 bases and J by 6 bases; unmatched bases: 4. The CDR3 loop is CASRDRGLFEQYF. CDR3 bases: TGTGCCAGCAGGGACAGGGGGCTATTCGAGCAGTACTTC.

This clone came up a few times. This chain connects TRBV5-1 to TRBJ1-2; D is unclear. This CDR3 region has 14 residues. The V gene lost 0 bases and the J gene lost 1 base, with 7 bases spanning the gap. Germline CDR1 is SGHRS and CDR2 is YFSETQ. The DNA of the CDR3 is TGCGCCAGCAGCTTGGACATTCATAACTATGGCTACACCTTC. Protein: CASSLDIHNYGYTF.

This clone showed up many times. The chain employs TRBV5-1 and TRBJ2-5; D gene ambiguous. V was shortened by 0 bases and J by 1 base, with 7 bases between the two germline ends. This CDR3 has 14 amino acids. Germline V gene sequence: CDR1 SGHRS, CDR2 YFSETQ. The CDR3 DNA reads TGCGCCAGCAGCTTGGATGGAGCCCAAGAGACCCAGTACTTC. Protein: CASSLDGAQETQYF.

The chain links TRBV5-8 to TRBJ1-1, with D unclear. Trimming removed 6 bases at V and 5 bases at J, with 14 bases between. The CDR3 has 13 residues. CDR1 is SGHTS, CDR2 YDEGEE, per germline. This chain's CDR3 is CASTLFPGTEAFF. CDR3 nucleotide sequence: TGTGCCAGCACGTTATTCCCGGGGACTGAAGCTTTCTTT.

This clone was counted a few times. The V gene is TRBV11-2, the J gene TRBJ2-1; 7 bases align to TRBD1. The J segment lost 3 bases and the V segment lost 5 bases, leaving 7 bases of the junction unmatched. CDR1 is SGHAT and CDR2 is FQNNGV in the germline V gene. The CDR3 sequence is 15 residues long. This chain's CDR3 is CASSPDRVSYNEQFF. In DNA, the CDR3 is TGTGCCAGCAGCCCTGACAGGGTTAGCTACAATGAGCAGTTCTTC.

This clone has just a few counts. The V gene is TRBV2, the J gene TRBJ2-3, with a tentative D call TRBD1 (5 bases). The V gene's germline CDR1 is SNHLY and CDR2 FYNNEI. The germline V and J ends were trimmed by 11 bases and 0 bases, with 18 bases remaining between them. The CDR3 loop spans 15 amino acids. CDR3 sequence (DNA): TGTGCCGGTGCACAGGCCCCCTCTAGCACAGATACGCAGTATTTT. Protein sequence: CAGAQAPSSTDTQYF.

There are a few counts of this clone. This chain connects TRBV5-1 to TRBJ2-7; D perhaps matches TRBD1 (5 bases). CDR3 length equals 14 residues. Trimming left V 0 bases short and J 2 bases short, with 9 bases between. The germline gives CDR1 SGHRS, CDR2 YFSETQ. This CDR3 is CASSLAQGAYEQYF. The CDR3 nucleotides are TGCGCCAGCAGCTTGGCCCAGGGCGCCTACGAGCAGTACTTC.

The chain links TRBV14 to TRBJ1-2; D is unclear. Trimming took 6 bases from V and 4 from J, leaving 9 bases between them. CDR3 length equals 12 residues. CDR1 is SGHDN and CDR2 is FVKESK in the germline V gene. The CDR3 DNA reads TGTGCCAGCAGTTCAACGGGCTATGGCTACACCTTC. Its translation: CASSSTGYGYTF.

V and J are TRBV5-5 and TRBJ2-7, with TRBD2 matching over 11 bases. CDR1 and CDR2 from the germline V gene are SGHKS and YYEKEE (reference sequence). The CDR3 covers 14 residues. The J segment lost 6 bases and the V segment lost 2 bases, leaving 4 bases of the junction unmatched. The CDR3 spells CASSFSGGAAEQYF. CDR3 in DNA: TGTGCCAGCAGCTTTAGCGGGGGGGCTGCCGAGCAGTACTTC.

This rearrangement joins TRBV18 to TRBJ2-3, with D perhaps matching TRBD1 (6 bases). CDR3 length equals 15 residues. Trimming took 3 bases from V and 1 from J, leaving 11 bases between them. The germline V gene encodes CDR1 KGHSH and CDR2 LQKENI. CDR3 DNA sequence: TGTGCCAGCTCACCCGGACAGACTCGCACAGATACGCAGTATTTT. As protein: CASSPGQTRTDTQYF.

The chain joins TRBV30 to TRBJ1-2, with D possibly being TRBD1 (6 bases). CDR3 length: 13 residues. Germline V gene lookup returns CDR1 GTSNPN and CDR2 SVGIG (reference sequence). Trimming cost V 3 bases and J 4 bases, with 12 bases left between them. The CDR3, as DNA: TGTGCCTGGAGAAAACAGGGTAGCTATGGCTACACCTTC. Translating gives CAWRKQGSYGYTF.

The chain has TRBV19 and TRBJ1-5; 7 positions match TRBD1. Germline V lookup: CDR1 LNHDA, CDR2 SQIVND (reference sequence). The CDR3 is 16 residues long. V lost 5 bases to trimming and J lost 4 bases; unmatched junction nucleotides: 11. CDR3 residues: CASSDQTGVGNQPQHF. The CDR3 nucleotides read TGTGCCAGTAGTGACCAAACAGGGGTGGGGAATCAGCCCCAGCATTTT.

This clone was seen a handful of times. The chain uses TRBV6-6 and TRBJ1-1; possibly TRBD1 for D (5 bases). The CDR3 covers 12 residues. V dropped 3 bases and J dropped 8 bases, with 10 bases sitting between them. CDR1 is MNHNY and CDR2 is SVGAGI in the germline V gene (reference sequence). CDR3 protein: CASSYQGREAFF. For the CDR3, the DNA is TGTGCCAGCAGTTATCAGGGCAGGGAAGCTTTCTTT.

This clone turned up a few times. The rearrangement uses TRBV21-1 and TRBJ2-1; the table's D call, TRBD2, was not checked against the DNA. TRBV21-1 has pseudogene status. The length of the CDR3 is 14 residues. The CDR3 protein is CASSNEGAYNEQFF. The CDR3 nucleotides are TGTGCCAGCAGCAACGAGGGAGCCTACAATGAGCAGTTCTTC.

This sequence joins TRBV5-4 and TRBJ1-2; no firm D call. The V and J ends lost 0 bases and 3 bases respectively, with 6 bases between them. The CDR3 consists of 13 residues. Germline V gene sequence: CDR1 SGHNT, CDR2 YYREEE (reference sequence). The CDR3 is CASSLGPDYGYTF. CDR3 in DNA: TGTGCCAGCAGCTTGGGCCCGGACTATGGCTACACCTTC.

The V gene is TRBV29-1, the J gene TRBJ1-4; TRBD1 agrees at 10 bases. J gave up 7 bases and V 0 bases, and 5 bases lay outside the gene matches. This CDR3 has 15 amino acids. Germline V lookup: CDR1 SQVTM, CDR2 ANQGSEA. CDR3 sequence: CSVEEHRDRGEKLFF. In nucleotides, the CDR3 is TGCAGCGTTGAAGAGCACCGGGACAGGGGTGAAAAACTGTTTTTT.

This chain links TRBV6-1 with TRBJ2-7; 8 nucleotides agree with TRBD2. Germline CDR1 and CDR2: MNHNS and SASEGT. Germline trimming cut 7 bases from V and 0 bases from J; bases unmatched to any gene: 8. This CDR3 spans 15 amino acids. CDR3 in DNA: TGTGCCAGCATCCGGGATAGCGGGATCTCCTACGAGCAGTACTTC. It is translated as CASIRDSGISYEQYF.

The chain carries TRBV18 and TRBJ2-1, with 8 positions matching TRBD1. The V gene's germline CDR1 is KGHSH and CDR2 LQKENI. The CDR3 is made up of 15 amino acids. The junction had 7 bases not matched to a gene; V was cut back by 2 bases and J by 7 bases. In DNA form, the CDR3 reads TGTGCCAGCTCACCAGGGACCCAGGGGGCTAATGAGCAGTTCTTC. Amino acids: CASSPGTQGANEQFF.

J is TRBJ2-1 and V is TRBV4-1, with 9 bases identical to TRBD2. The CDR3 has 17 amino acids. The J segment lost 7 bases and the V segment lost 0 bases, leaving 10 bases of the junction unmatched. The germline V gene encodes CDR1 MGHRA and CDR2 YSYEKL. CDR3 sequence (DNA): TGCGCCAGCAGCCAAGATAGGGCGGGAGGGCCGGTTAATGAGCAGTTCTTC. Protein: CASSQDRAGGPVNEQFF.

This clone has only a few counts. In nucleotides, the CDR3 is TGTGCCAGCAGCCCAGGACAGGGGAGGGCTGAAGCTTTCTTT. This encodes CASSPGQGRAEAFF. The V and J genes are TRBV7-3 and TRBJ1-1, with TRBD1 matching over 9 bases. This CDR3 is built from 14 residues. CDR1 and CDR2 (germline): SGHTA, FQGTGA. V shed 5 bases, J shed 6 bases, and the junction held 7 bases outside the gene matches.